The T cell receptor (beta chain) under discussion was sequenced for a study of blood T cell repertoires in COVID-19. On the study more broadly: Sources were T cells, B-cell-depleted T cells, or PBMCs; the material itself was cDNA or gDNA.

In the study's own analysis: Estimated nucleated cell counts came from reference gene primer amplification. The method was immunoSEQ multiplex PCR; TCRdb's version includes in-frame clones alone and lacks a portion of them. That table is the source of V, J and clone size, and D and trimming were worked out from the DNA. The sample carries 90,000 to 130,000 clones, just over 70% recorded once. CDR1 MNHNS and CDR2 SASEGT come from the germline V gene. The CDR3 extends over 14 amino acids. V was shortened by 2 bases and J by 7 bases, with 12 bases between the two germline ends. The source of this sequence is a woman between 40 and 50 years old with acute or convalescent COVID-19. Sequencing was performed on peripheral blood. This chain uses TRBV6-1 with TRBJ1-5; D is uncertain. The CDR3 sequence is CASSELGRRQPQHF. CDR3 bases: TGTGCCAGCAGTGAATTGGGGAGGAGGCAGCCCCAGCATTTT.